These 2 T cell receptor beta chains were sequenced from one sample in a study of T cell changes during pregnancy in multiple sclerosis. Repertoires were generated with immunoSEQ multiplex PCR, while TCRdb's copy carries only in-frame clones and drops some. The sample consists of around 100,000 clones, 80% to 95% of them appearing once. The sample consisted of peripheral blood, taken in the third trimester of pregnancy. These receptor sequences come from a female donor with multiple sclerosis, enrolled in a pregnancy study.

CDR3 DNA sequence: TGTGCCAGCAGCTTAGCGGGAGGAGGGGATGCTTTCTTT. Translated, it gives CASSLAGGGDAFF. The rearrangement uses TRBV7-8 and TRBJ1-1; tentative D call: TRBD1 (5 bases). Germline V gene data show CDR1 as SGHVS and CDR2 as FQNEAQ. This CDR3 comprises 13 residues. V was shortened by 0 bases and J by 11 bases, with 13 bases between the two germline ends.

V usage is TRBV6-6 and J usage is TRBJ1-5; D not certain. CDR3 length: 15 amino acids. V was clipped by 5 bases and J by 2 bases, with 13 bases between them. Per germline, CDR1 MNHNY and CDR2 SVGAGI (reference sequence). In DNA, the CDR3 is TGTGCCAGCAGTCTACGGTCGGTGGGCAATCAGCCCCAGCATTTT. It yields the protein CASSLRSVGNQPQHF.